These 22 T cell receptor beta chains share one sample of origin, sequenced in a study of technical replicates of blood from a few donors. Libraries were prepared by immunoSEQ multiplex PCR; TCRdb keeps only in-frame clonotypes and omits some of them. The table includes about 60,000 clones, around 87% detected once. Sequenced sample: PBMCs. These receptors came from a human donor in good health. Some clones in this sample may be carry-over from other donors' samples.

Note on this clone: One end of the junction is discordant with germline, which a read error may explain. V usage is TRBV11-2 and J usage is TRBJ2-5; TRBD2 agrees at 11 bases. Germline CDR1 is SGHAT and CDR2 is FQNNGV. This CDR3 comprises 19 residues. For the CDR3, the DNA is TGTGCCAGCAGCGCCCGCCGCGGGACTAGCGGTGTGTACCAAGGGACCCAGTACTTC. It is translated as CASSARRGTSGVYQGTQYF. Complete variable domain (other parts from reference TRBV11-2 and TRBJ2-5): EAGVAQSPRYKIIEKRQSVAFWCNPISGHATLYWYQQILGQGPKLLIQFQNNGVVDDSQLPKDRFSAERLKGVDSTLKIQPAKLEDSAVYLCASSARRGTSGVYQGTQYFGPGTRLLVL.

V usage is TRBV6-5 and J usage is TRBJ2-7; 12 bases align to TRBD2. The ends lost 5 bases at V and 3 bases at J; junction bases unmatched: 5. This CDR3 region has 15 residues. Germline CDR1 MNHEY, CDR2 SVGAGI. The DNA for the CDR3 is TGTGCCAGCAGTCGACTAGCGGGAGTGGGCTACGAGCAGTACTTC. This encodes CASSRLAGVGYEQYF.

The CDR3: CASSFRLAGGLGETQYF. The CDR3, as DNA: TGTGCCAGCAGCTTCAGACTAGCGGGGGGGCTAGGAGAGACCCAGTACTTC. The rearrangement joins TRBV7-7 to TRBJ2-5; 14 bases map to TRBD2. Germline CDR1 and CDR2: SSHAT and FNYEAQ (reference sequence). CDR3 length equals 17 residues. V shed 3 bases and J 4 bases; nucleotides not matched to a gene: 7.

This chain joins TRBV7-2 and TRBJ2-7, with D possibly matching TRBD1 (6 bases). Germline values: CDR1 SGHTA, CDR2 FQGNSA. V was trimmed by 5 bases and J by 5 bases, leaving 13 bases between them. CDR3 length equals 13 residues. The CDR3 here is CASSINRVDEQYF. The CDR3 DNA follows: TGTGCCAGCAGCATAAACAGGGTTGACGAGCAGTACTTC.

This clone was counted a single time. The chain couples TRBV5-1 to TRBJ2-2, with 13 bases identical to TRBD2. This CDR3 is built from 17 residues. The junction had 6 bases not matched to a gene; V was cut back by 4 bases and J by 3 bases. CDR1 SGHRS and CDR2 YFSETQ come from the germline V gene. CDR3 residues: CASSRGLAGAYTGELFF. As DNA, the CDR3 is TGCGCCAGCAGCAGAGGACTAGCGGGGGCCTACACCGGGGAGCTGTTTTTT. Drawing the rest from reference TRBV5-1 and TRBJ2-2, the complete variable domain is KAGVTQTPRYLIKTRGQQVTLSCSPISGHRSVSWYQQTPGQGLQFLFEYFSETQRNKGNFPGRFSGRQFSNSRSEMNVSTLELGDSALYLCASSRGLAGAYTGELFFGEGSRLTVL.

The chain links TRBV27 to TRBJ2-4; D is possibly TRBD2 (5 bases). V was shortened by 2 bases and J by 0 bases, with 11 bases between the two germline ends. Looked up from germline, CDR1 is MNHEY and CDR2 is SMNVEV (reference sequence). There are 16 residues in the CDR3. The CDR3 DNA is TGTGCCAGCAGTTTAGGGTGGGGAGTAGCCAAAAACATTCAGTACTTC. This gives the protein CASSLGWGVAKNIQYF.

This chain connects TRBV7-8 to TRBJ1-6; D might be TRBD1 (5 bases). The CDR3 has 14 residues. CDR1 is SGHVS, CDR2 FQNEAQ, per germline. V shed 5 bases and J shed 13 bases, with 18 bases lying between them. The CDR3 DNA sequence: TGTGCCAGCAGCCAGGACCTAACAGGAATGCCCCTCCACTTT. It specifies CASSQDLTGMPLHF.

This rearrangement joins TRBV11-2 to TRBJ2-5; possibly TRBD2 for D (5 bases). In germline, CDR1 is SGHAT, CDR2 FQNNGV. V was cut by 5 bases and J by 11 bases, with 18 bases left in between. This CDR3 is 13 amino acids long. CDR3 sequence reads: CASSTPWTPHQYF. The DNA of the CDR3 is TGTGCCAGCAGCACCCCGTGGACTCCTCATCAGTACTTC.

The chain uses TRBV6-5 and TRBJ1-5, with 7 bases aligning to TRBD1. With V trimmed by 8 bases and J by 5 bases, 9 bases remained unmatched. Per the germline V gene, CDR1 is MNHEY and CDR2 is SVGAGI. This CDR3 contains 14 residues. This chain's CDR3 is CASLQGFGDQPQHF. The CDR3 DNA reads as TGTGCCAGCTTACAGGGGTTTGGGGATCAGCCCCAGCATTTT.

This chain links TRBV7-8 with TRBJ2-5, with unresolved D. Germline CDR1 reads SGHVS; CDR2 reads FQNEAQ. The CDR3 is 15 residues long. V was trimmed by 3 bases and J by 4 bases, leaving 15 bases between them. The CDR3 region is CASSLSGGGRETQYF. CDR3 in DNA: TGTGCCAGCAGCTTGTCCGGCGGTGGTCGAGAGACCCAGTACTTC.

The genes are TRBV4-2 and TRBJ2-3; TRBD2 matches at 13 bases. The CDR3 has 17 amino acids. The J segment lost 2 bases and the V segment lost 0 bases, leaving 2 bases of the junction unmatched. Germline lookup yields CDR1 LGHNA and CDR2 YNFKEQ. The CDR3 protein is CASSQELAGGPTDTQYF. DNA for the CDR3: TGTGCCAGCAGCCAAGAACTAGCGGGGGGGCCCACAGATACGCAGTATTTT.

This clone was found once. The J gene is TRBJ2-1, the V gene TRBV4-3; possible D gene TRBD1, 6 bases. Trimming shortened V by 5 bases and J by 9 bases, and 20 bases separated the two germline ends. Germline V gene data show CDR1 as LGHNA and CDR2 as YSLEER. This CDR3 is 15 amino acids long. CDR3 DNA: TGCGCCAGCAGCGCCGGGACAAGTTTGAGTGGTGAGCAGTTCTTC. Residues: CASSAGTSLSGEQFF.

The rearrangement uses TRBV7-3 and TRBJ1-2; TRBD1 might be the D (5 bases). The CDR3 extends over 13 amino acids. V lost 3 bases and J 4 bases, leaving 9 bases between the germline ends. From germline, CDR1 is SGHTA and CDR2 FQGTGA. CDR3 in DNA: TGTGCCAGCAGCTTGGGGGGGGGCTATGGCTACACCTTC. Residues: CASSLGGGYGYTF.

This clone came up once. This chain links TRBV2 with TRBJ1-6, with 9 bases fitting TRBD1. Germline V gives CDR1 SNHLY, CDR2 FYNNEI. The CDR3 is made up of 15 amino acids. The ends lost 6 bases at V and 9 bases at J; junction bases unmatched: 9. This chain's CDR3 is CASRAGTGSVSPLHF. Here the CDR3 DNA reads TGTGCCAGCAGAGCCGGGACAGGGTCGGTTTCACCCCTCCACTTT.

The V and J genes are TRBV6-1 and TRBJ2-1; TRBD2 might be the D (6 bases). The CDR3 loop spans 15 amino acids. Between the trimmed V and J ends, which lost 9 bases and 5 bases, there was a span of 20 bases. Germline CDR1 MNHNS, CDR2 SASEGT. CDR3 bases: TGTGCCAGGGGACTTAGGGCCCAACCGGACAATGAGCAGTTCTTC. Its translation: CARGLRAQPDNEQFF.

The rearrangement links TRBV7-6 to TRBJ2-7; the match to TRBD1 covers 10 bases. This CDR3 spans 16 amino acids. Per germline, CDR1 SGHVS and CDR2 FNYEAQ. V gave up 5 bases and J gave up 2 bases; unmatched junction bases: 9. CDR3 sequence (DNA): TGTGCCAGCAGCACGCTCCGGGACAGGGGAACCTACGAGCAGTACTTC. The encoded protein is CASSTLRDRGTYEQYF.

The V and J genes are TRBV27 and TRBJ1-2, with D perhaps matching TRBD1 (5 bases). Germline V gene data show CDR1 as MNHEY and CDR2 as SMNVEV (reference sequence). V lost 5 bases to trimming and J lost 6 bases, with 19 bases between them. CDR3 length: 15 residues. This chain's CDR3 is CASSTNGAGSNGYTF. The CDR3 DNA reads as TGTGCCAGCAGTACTAACGGTGCAGGGTCCAATGGCTACACCTTC.

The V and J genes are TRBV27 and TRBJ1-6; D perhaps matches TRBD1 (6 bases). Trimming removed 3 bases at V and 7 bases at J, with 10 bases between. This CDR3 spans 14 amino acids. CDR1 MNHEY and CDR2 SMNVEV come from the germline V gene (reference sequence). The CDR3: CASSFTGINSPLHF. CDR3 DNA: TGTGCCAGCAGTTTCACAGGGATCAATTCACCCCTCCACTTT.

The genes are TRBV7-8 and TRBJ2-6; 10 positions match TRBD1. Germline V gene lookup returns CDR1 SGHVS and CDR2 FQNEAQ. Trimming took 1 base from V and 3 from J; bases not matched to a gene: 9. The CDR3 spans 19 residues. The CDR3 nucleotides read TGTGCCAGCAGCTTAGTTGGGGACAGGGGATCTTTTGGGGCCAACGTCCTGACTTTC. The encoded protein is CASSLVGDRGSFGANVLTF.

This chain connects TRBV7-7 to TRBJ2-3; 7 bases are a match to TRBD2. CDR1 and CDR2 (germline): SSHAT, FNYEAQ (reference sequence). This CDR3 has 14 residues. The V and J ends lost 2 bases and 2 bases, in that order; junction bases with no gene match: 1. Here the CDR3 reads CASSLSGTTDTQYF. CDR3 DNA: TGTGCCAGCAGCTTAAGCGGGACCACAGATACGCAGTATTTT.

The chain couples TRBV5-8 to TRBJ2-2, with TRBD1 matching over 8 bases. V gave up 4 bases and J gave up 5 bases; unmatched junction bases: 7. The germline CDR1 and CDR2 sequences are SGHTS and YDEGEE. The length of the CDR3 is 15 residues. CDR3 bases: TGTGCCAGCAGCAGGGGACAGGTCGTGACCGGGGAGCTGTTTTTT. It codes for CASSRGQVVTGELFF.

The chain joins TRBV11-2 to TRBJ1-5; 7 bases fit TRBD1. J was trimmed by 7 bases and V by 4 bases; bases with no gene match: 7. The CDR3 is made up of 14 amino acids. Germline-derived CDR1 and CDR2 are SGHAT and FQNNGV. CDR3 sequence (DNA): TGTGCCAGCAGCTCTAGACAGGGAGGACAGCCCCAGCATTTT. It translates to CASSSRQGGQPQHF.